This entry describes one T cell receptor (beta chain). Antigen unknown. This entry comes from a study of cytomegalovirus exposure and HLA in healthy donors. Study summary: The Caucasian-associated ancestry cluster contained about four fifths of the roughly 400 genotyped donors. Study-level points and caveats: Most TCR beta V segments were productive about 87% or about 30% of the time in an earlier analysis. Per published reports, the classifier diagnosed cytomegalovirus status with high specificity and sensitivity. CMV serostatus was the only immune exposure information that was available.

Germline trimming cut 6 bases from V and 5 bases from J; bases unmatched to any gene: 6. This CDR3 has 16 residues. Per germline, CDR1 MDHEN and CDR2 SYDVKM. The study ran its PCR with 60 Vbeta and 13 Jbeta primers. TCRdb's table, derived via immunoSEQ multiplex PCR, lists solely in-frame clones and lacks some. The sample consists of tens of thousands of clones, approximately 84% of them appearing once. This TCR was recovered from a man in his late teens or twenties in good health and CMV-seronegative. The chain couples TRBV28 to TRBJ2-1, with 14 nucleotides matching TRBD2. Sequencing was done on a sample of PBMCs. CDR3 amino acids: CASRPGLAGVNNEQFF. Here the CDR3 DNA reads TGTGCCAGCAGACCGGGACTAGCGGGAGTCAACAATGAGCAGTTCTTC.